Following are 11 T cell receptor beta chains from one sample sequenced in a study of T cells after somatic rescue of genetic block. Here immunoSEQ multiplex PCR was the method, and the copy in TCRdb shows in-frame clones only, minus some. The profile covers some 15,000 clones, with over 60% appearing a single time and around 28% taken by the ten largest. The source material was peripheral blood mononuclear cells (PBMCs). All receptors come from a man between 18 and 29 years old.

This clone was seen just once. V usage is TRBV10-3 and J usage is TRBJ2-5; D unclear. Trimming removed 0 bases at V and 2 bases at J, with 7 bases between. Per germline, CDR1 ENHRY and CDR2 SYGVKD. The CDR3 is made up of 14 amino acids. CDR3 bases: TGTGCCATCAGTGAGTCGACATGGCAAGAGACCCAGTACTTC. Amino acid sequence: CAISESTWQETQYF.

The V and J genes are TRBV5-1 and TRBJ2-1, with a weak D call TRBD2 (6 bases). The CDR3 is 15 amino acids. Deletions cut 0 bases from V and 2 bases from J, with 9 bases between. From germline, CDR1 is SGHRS and CDR2 YFSETQ. The CDR3 DNA reads TGCGCCAGCAGCTTGGTAGCGGAGCCCTACAATGAGCAGTTCTTC. Translating gives CASSLVAEPYNEQFF.

This chain uses TRBV6-5 with TRBJ2-7; TRBD1 agrees at 8 bases. The germline V gene has CDR1 MNHEY and CDR2 SVGAGI. V lost 4 bases to trimming and J lost 6 bases; unmatched junction nucleotides: 5. This CDR3 is built from 13 residues. The CDR3 DNA sequence: TGTGCCAGCAGTTCGTATGACAGGGGCGAGCAGTACTTC. This codes for CASSSYDRGEQYF.

The V call is TRBV5-4, the J call TRBJ1-2; no clear D gene. Trimming took off 2 bases at V and 4 bases at J, with 12 bases between the two ends. CDR3 size: 14 residues. Germline values: CDR1 SGHNT, CDR2 YYREEE (reference sequence). CDR3 sequence: CASSLNRVGYGYTF. The CDR3 region has the DNA TGTGCCAGCAGCTTAAATAGGGTTGGCTATGGCTACACCTTC.

The genes are TRBV7-6 and TRBJ2-7; maybe TRBD1 (6 bases). CDR1 and CDR2 from the germline V gene are SGHVS and FNYEAQ. The V end was cut by 1 base, the J end by 3 bases, with 16 bases between. The CDR3 is made up of 16 amino acids. CDR3 protein: CASSLGPQGIGYEQYF. CDR3 nucleotide sequence: TGTGCCAGCAGCTTAGGTCCACAGGGTATCGGCTACGAGCAGTACTTC.

V and J are TRBV19 and TRBJ1-2; 10 nucleotides match TRBD1. Per germline, CDR1 LNHDA and CDR2 SQIVND (reference sequence). Losses at the gene ends were 5 bases for V and 4 bases for J; bases not matched to a gene: 7. The CDR3 runs 15 residues. In DNA form, the CDR3 reads TGTGCCAGTAGTCCCGGGACAGGGGAAACCTATGGCTACACCTTC. Translation gives CASSPGTGETYGYTF. Complete variable domain (other parts from reference TRBV19 and TRBJ1-2): DGGITQSPKYLFRKEGQNVTLSCEQNLNHDAMYWYRQDPGQGLRLIYYSQIVNDFQKGDIAEGYSVSREKKESFPLTVTSAQKNPTAFYLCASSPGTGETYGYTFGSGTRLTVV.

This chain links TRBV6-6 with TRBJ2-7, with TRBD1 matching 8 bases. This CDR3 spans 13 amino acids. After removal of 4 bases from V and 6 bases from J, the junction contained 5 bases not matched to a gene. Germline V gene lookup returns CDR1 MNHNY and CDR2 SVGAGI (reference sequence). CDR3 coding DNA: TGTGCCAGCAGTTCCGGGACAGGATCCGAGCAGTACTTC. The encoded protein is CASSSGTGSEQYF.

This chain joins TRBV19 and TRBJ1-3; possible D gene TRBD1, 5 bases. CDR1 is LNHDA, CDR2 SQIVND, per germline (reference sequence). The CDR3 runs to 16 residues. Trimming removed 8 bases from V and 0 bases from J, with 17 bases in between. The CDR3 coding sequence is TGTGCCAGTGGGGCCTCCAATTACGTCTCTGGAAACACCATATATTTT. Its protein is CASGASNYVSGNTIYF.

This sequence joins TRBV18 and TRBJ1-2, with 7 bases fitting TRBD1. J gave up 8 bases and V 0 bases, and 6 bases lay outside the gene matches. Germline loops: CDR1 KGHSH, CDR2 LQKENI. The CDR3 contains 14 residues. The DNA for the CDR3 is TGTGCCAGCTCACCACCCGGGACAGTCGGCGGCTACACCTTC. Translated, it gives CASSPPGTVGGYTF.

The chain couples TRBV5-1 to TRBJ1-4; D may be TRBD1 (6 bases). Germline V gene data show CDR1 as SGHRS and CDR2 as YFSETQ. CDR3 length equals 15 residues. Trimming removed 2 bases from V and 8 bases from J, with 16 bases in between. The CDR3 loop reads CASSLLGGTNEKLFF. Written as DNA, the CDR3 is TGCGCCAGCAGCTTACTAGGGGGTACCAACGAAAAACTGTTTTTT.

In nucleotides, the CDR3 is TGTGCCAGCCAGGAATGGGGGGCTGACGACAATGAGCAGTTCTTC. It encodes CASQEWGADDNEQFF. V usage is TRBV7-9 and J usage is TRBJ2-1; D possibly matches TRBD1 or TRBD2 (6 bases each). CDR1 is SEHNR, CDR2 FQNEAQ, per germline (reference sequence). The CDR3 consists of 15 residues. The V and J ends lost 8 bases and 5 bases respectively, with 19 bases between them.